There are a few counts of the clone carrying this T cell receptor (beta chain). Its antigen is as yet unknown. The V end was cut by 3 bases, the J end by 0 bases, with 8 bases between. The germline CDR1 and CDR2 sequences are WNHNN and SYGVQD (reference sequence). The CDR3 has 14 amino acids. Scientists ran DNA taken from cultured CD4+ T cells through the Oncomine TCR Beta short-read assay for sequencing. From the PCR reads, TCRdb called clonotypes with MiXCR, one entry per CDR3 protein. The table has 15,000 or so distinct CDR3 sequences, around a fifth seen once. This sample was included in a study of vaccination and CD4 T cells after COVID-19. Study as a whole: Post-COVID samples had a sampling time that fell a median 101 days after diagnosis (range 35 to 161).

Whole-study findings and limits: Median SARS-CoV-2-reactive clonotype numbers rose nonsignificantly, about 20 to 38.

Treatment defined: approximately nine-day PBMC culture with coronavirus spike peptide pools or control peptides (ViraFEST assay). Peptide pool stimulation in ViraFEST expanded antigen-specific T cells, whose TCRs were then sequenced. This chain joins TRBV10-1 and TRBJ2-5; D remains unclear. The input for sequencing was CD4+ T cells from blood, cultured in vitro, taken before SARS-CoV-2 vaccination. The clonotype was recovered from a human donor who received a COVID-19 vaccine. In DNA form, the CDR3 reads TGCGCCAGCAGTGATGCCAGGTACCAAGAGACCCAGTACTTC. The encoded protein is CASSDARYQETQYF.